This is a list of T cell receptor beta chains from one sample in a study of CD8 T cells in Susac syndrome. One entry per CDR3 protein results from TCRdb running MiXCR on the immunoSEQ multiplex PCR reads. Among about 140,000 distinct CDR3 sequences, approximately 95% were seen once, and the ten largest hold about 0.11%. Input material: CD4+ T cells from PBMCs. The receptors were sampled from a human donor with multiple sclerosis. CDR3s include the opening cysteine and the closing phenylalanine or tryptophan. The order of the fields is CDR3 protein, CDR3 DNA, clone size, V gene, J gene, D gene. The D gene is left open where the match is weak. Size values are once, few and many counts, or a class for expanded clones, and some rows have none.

CDR3aa: CASSRRLTETQYF
CDR3nt: TGTGCCAGCAGCCGCCGACTAACAGAGACCCAGTACTTC
abundance: -
v_gene: TRBV7-2
j_gene: TRBJ2-5
d_gene: -

CDR3aa: CASSLGQANYGYTF
CDR3nt: TGTGCCAGCAGCTTGGGACAGGCCAACTATGGCTACACCTTC
abundance: few
v_gene: TRBV13
j_gene: TRBJ1-2
d_gene: TRBD1

CDR3aa: CASSPGGGETQYF
CDR3nt: TGTGCCAGCAGCCCTGGTGGTGGGGAGACCCAGTACTTC
abundance: few
v_gene: TRBV7-3
j_gene: TRBJ2-5
d_gene: -

CDR3aa: CSAQGLAGARADTQYF
CDR3nt: TGCAGTGCGCAGGGACTAGCGGGAGCACGGGCAGATACGCAGTATTTT
abundance: -
v_gene: TRBV20-1
j_gene: TRBJ2-3
d_gene: TRBD2

CDR3aa: CSARALLAVDQETQYF
CDR3nt: TGCAGTGCTAGAGCCTTACTAGCGGTAGATCAAGAGACCCAGTACTTC
abundance: -
v_gene: TRBV20-1
j_gene: TRBJ2-5
d_gene: TRBD2

CDR3aa: CSAKYAGTFNNEQFF
CDR3nt: TGCAGTGCTAAATACGCCGGGACTTTTAACAATGAGCAGTTCTTC
abundance: -
v_gene: TRBV20-1
j_gene: TRBJ2-1
d_gene: -

CDR3aa: CASSDAGQGREQYF
CDR3nt: TGTGCCAGCAGTGACGCGGGACAGGGGCGCGAGCAGTACTTC
abundance: -
v_gene: TRBV2
j_gene: TRBJ2-7
d_gene: TRBD1

CDR3aa: CASSHRGETQYF
CDR3nt: TGCGCCAGCAGCCACAGGGGAGAGACCCAGTACTTC
abundance: -
v_gene: TRBV5-1
j_gene: TRBJ2-5
d_gene: TRBD1

CDR3aa: CSAPSGRAPYEQYF
CDR3nt: TGCAGTGCGCCGAGCGGGAGGGCCCCCTACGAGCAGTACTTC
abundance: -
v_gene: TRBV20-1
j_gene: TRBJ2-7
d_gene: TRBD2

CDR3aa: CASSFPAGVYEQYF
CDR3nt: TGTGCCAGCAGTTTTCCAGCGGGGGTGTACGAGCAGTACTTC
abundance: -
v_gene: TRBV27
j_gene: TRBJ2-7
d_gene: TRBD2

CDR3aa: CSASRNQPQHF
CDR3nt: TGCAGTGCTAGCCGTAATCAGCCCCAGCATTTT
abundance: -
v_gene: TRBV20-1
j_gene: TRBJ1-5
d_gene: -

CDR3aa: CASRGLLNTGELFF
CDR3nt: TGTGCCAGCAGGGGACTTTTGAACACCGGGGAGCTGTTTTTT
abundance: -
v_gene: TRBV2
j_gene: TRBJ2-2
d_gene: -

CDR3aa: CASSFTGTGDGYTF
CDR3nt: TGTGCCAGCAGTTTTACCGGGACAGGGGATGGCTACACCTTC
abundance: few
v_gene: TRBV7-6
j_gene: TRBJ1-2
d_gene: TRBD1